Presented here are 30 T cell receptor beta chains from one specimen sequenced in a study of tumor and adjacent non-tumor tissue in lung cancer listed by TCRdb under 2018. RNA was isolated from bulk, unsorted tissue, and RNA quality was assessed with a NanoDrop ND-1000 and an Agilent 2100. The receptor library was made with multiplex PCR. The sample was run on an Illumina HiSeq 2500. TCRbeta libraries were constructed through three rounds of nested PCR with primers (Table S4) according to protocols adapted from ARM-PCR. The raw public reads went through TCRdb reprocessing: fastp at Q25, MiXCR clone calling, in-frame beta chains kept. Every CDR3 protein is listed once, alongside the most common genes and DNA of its rows. This sample has tens of thousands of distinct CDR3 sequences in its table, and around four fifths of those were observed once. The ten largest clones take up 28% of the sample. The sample comprised lung tumor tissue. The receptors here all came from a man in his fifties or sixties with non-small cell lung cancer.

Worth noting for this clonotype: The junction does not match germline at one end; this may be a read error. The gene calls are TRBV5-4 and TRBJ1-3, with a weak D call TRBD1 (5 bases). The CDR3 runs 16 residues. Looked up from germline, CDR1 is SGHNT and CDR2 is YYREEE (reference sequence). The CDR3 protein is CASSLAPSGPGNTIYF. DNA of the CDR3: TGTGCCAGCAGCTTGGCCCCTTCAGGGCCTGGAAACACAATATATTTT.

The rearrangement uses TRBV28 and TRBJ2-7, with no clear D. V dropped 7 bases and J dropped 3 bases, with 7 bases sitting between them. The CDR3 is 11 residues long. The germline CDR1 and CDR2 sequences are MDHEN and SYDVKM. DNA of the CDR3: TGTGCCAGCAAGAGTGACTACGAGCAGTACTTC. Its protein product is CASKSDYEQYF.

This clonotype occurred a few times. The CDR3 loop reads CASSLVGAGTGELFF. The CDR3 nucleotides read TGTGCCAGCAGCTTAGTCGGGGCGGGAACCGGGGAGCTGTTTTTT. V gene TRBV7-8 combines with J gene TRBJ2-2; the D gene is possibly TRBD2 (6 bases). V lost 1 base and J lost 5, with 11 bases in between. The germline CDR1 and CDR2 sequences are SGHVS and FQNEAQ. The CDR3 consists of 15 residues. The variable domain in full, with the rest retrieved from reference TRBV7-8 and TRBJ2-2, is GAGVSQSPRYKVAKRGQDVALRCDPISGHVSLFWYQQALGQGPEFLTYFQNEAQLDKSGLPSDRFFAERPEGSVSTLKIQRTQQEDSAVYLCASSLVGAGTGELFFGEGSRLTVL.

The gene calls are TRBV20-1 and TRBJ2-7; 9 bases map to TRBD1. The CDR3 covers 16 residues. CDR1 is DFQATT, CDR2 SNEGSKA, per germline (reference sequence). The CDR3 coding sequence is TGCGGTGTTAGAGACGGATGGGACAGGGCATCCTACGAGCAGTACTTC. It codes for CGVRDGWDRASYEQYF.

In the case of this clonotype: Just one base apart from a much larger clone, this may be a read error. The chain has TRBV10-3 and TRBJ1-1; D remains unclear. The CDR3 runs 12 residues. V was cut by 5 bases and J by 1 base, with 5 bases left in between. Germline V gives CDR1 ENHRY, CDR2 SYGVKD. The CDR3 coding sequence is TGTGCCATCAGTAACAGGAACACTGAAGCTTTCTTT. Protein product: CAISNRNTEAFF.

Comment on this clonotype: Possible read error: a much larger clone is one base away. This chain connects TRBV24-1 to TRBJ2-3; D gene unclear. The CDR3 has 14 amino acids. Looked up from germline, CDR1 is KGHDR and CDR2 is SFDVKD. CDR3 residues: CATSDLPRTNTHYF. CDR3 DNA sequence: TGTGCCACCAGTGATTTGCCCAGAACTAATACGCATTATTTT.

With regard to this clonotype: At one end the junction does not follow the germline gene, possibly because of a read error. The rearrangement links TRBV2 to TRBJ1-1, with TRBD1 identical over 7 bases. The CDR3 length is 15 residues. Germline V gene lookup returns CDR1 SNHLY and CDR2 FYNNEI. The CDR3 DNA reads TGTACCAGCAGTTGGACAGGTCTTGGGAACACTGAAGCTTTCTTT. Amino acids: CTSSWTGLGNTEAFF.

This clonotype was counted a few times. The V gene is TRBV28, the J gene TRBJ2-7; perhaps D is TRBD1 or TRBD2 (5 bases each). The CDR3 contains 16 residues. V was cut by 6 bases and J by 5 bases, with 23 bases left in between. Looked up from germline, CDR1 is MDHEN and CDR2 is SYDVKM. The chain's CDR3 is CASSTTGSGLADEQYF. The CDR3 DNA reads TGTGCCAGCAGCACCACTGGATCGGGGCTCGCAGACGAGCAGTACTTC.

As to this clonotype: A clone one base away is much larger, so this may be a read error. The chain carries TRBV2 and TRBJ2-1; D is possibly TRBD2 (6 bases). The germline CDR1 and CDR2 sequences are SNHLY and FYNNEI. Trimming took 7 bases from V and 10 from J, leaving 17 bases between them. The CDR3 runs 13 residues. The CDR3 loop is CASIRGRGMEQFF. CDR3 DNA: TGTGCCAGCATTCGAGGTCGGGGGATGGAGCAGTTCTTC.

A remark on this clonotype: The CDR3 carries no conserved terminal phenylalanine or tryptophan, so it likely arises from a read error. The chain uses TRBV10-3 and TRBJ2-2; D may be TRBD2 (5 bases). This CDR3 has 14 residues. Germline CDR1 and CDR2: ENHRY and SYGVKD. CDR3 sequence: CVINTGIGTGELFL. CDR3 DNA: TGTGTCATCAACACCGGGATTGGAACCGGGGAGCTGTTTTTA.

Notes on this clonotype: A read error may explain this, as a much larger clone is one base away. The rearrangement uses TRBV5-1 and TRBJ2-3; the D is unclear. CDR3 size: 14 residues. Per the germline V gene, CDR1 is SGHRS and CDR2 is YFSETQ. With 2 bases removed from V and 2 bases from J, the gap between germline ends came to 9 bases. CDR3 nucleotide sequence: TGCGCCAGCAGCTTTGGCAAGACCACAGATACGCAGTATTTT. Protein sequence: CASSFGKTTDTQYF.

To note about this clonotype: One end of the junction is discordant with germline, which a read error may explain. The J gene is TRBJ2-7, the V gene TRBV29-1; the D gene is possibly TRBD1 (6 bases). The CDR3 covers 12 residues. The germline V gene encodes CDR1 SQVTM and CDR2 ANQGSEA. In nucleotides, the CDR3 is TGCAGCGGAAGGTCAGGGGCCTACGAGCAGTCCTTC. This codes for CSGRSGAYEQSF.

Regarding this clonotype: A junction boundary mismatches the germline segment, possibly from a read error. This chain joins TRBV5-1 and TRBJ2-3, with no clear D. Germline V gene lookup returns CDR1 SGHRS and CDR2 YFSETQ. The CDR3 contains 13 residues. CDR3 residues: CTSSNRWADTRYF. CDR3 bases: TGCACCAGCAGCAACCGGTGGGCAGATACGCGGTATTTT.

With regard to this clonotype: One junction end does not reproduce the germline sequence, and a read error may be involved. The chain carries TRBV20-1 and TRBJ2-5; no reliable D call. This CDR3 region has 15 residues. Per germline, CDR1 DFQATT and CDR2 SNEGSKA (reference sequence). CDR3 nucleotides: TGCAGTGCTAGATCCGGCGTAGGGCACCAAGAGATCCAGTACTTC. Translation gives CSARSGVGHQEIQYF.

This clonotype appeared once. The gene calls are TRBV6-5 and TRBJ2-5; D is possibly TRBD2 (6 bases). Germline V gene sequence: CDR1 MNHEY, CDR2 SVGAGI. The V and J ends lost 2 bases and 2 bases respectively, with 21 bases between them. The CDR3 covers 18 residues. CDR3 in DNA: TGTGCCAGCAGTTACGTCTCGTTCGGGGGTGGAGCTCAAGAGACCCAGTACTTC. Its protein product is CASSYVSFGGGAQETQYF.

Points on this clonotype: A read error may account for a junction end that differs from germline. The genes are TRBV29-1 and TRBJ2-1; TRBD2 matches 8 bases. CDR1 is SQVTM, CDR2 ANQGSEA, per germline. This CDR3 is 15 amino acids long. The CDR3 sequence: CSVEEASGSWSEEFF. The CDR3 nucleotides are TGCAGCGTTGAAGAAGCCAGCGGGAGTTGGAGTGAGGAGTTCTTC.

The rearrangement uses TRBV6-5 and TRBJ2-7, with D tentatively TRBD1 (5 bases). Trimming pared 3 bases from V and 4 bases from J, leaving 16 bases between. The germline V gene has CDR1 MNHEY and CDR2 SVGAGI. This CDR3 contains 15 residues. Written as DNA, the CDR3 is TGTGCCAGCAGTTATGGGCCTGGACAAGTTTACGAGCAGTACTTC. It translates to CASSYGPGQVYEQYF.

Only one count was recorded for this clonotype. This CDR3 is missing its conserved last phenylalanine or tryptophan, likely due to a read error. Because the CDR3's place on the DNA is in doubt, the DNA is left out and the CDR3 is given as listed by TCRdb. V is TRBV20-1 and J is TRBJ2-1. Germline lookup yields CDR1 DFQATT and CDR2 SNEGSKA (reference sequence). With termini counted, the CDR3 has 11 amino acids. The CDR3: CNAIPENEQFL.

Relative to its sample, this clonotype is medium-sized (0.01 to 0.1%). V gene TRBV6-5 combines with J gene TRBJ1-1; D is perhaps TRBD1 (5 bases). V dropped 0 bases and J dropped 6 bases, with 17 bases sitting between them. The CDR3 totals 16 residues. Germline V gene lookup returns CDR1 MNHEY and CDR2 SVGAGI. The CDR3 protein is CASSYSWGGRRAEAFF. In nucleotides, the CDR3 is TGTGCCAGCAGTTACTCGTGGGGGGGTAGAAGGGCTGAAGCTTTCTTT.

Worth noting for this clonotype: Given a much more abundant clone one base away, this may be a read error. The conserved closing phenylalanine or tryptophan is absent in this CDR3, likely reflecting a read error. The chain joins TRBV13 to TRBJ1-2; D is ambiguous. Germline CDR1 reads PRHDT; CDR2 reads FYEKMQ (reference sequence). Trimming removed 4 bases from V and 8 bases from J, with 20 bases in between. CDR3 length: 15 amino acids. The CDR3 sequence: CASSSQPGSRRGYTL. The CDR3 bases are TGTGCCAGCAGCTCACAACCCGGGAGCCGCCGAGGCTACACCTTA.

About this clonotype itself: Without the conserved terminal phenylalanine or tryptophan, this CDR3 likely stems from a read error. The rearrangement uses TRBV20-1 and TRBJ2-7, with D uncertain. Germline CDR1 is DFQATT and CDR2 is SNEGSKA (reference sequence). CDR3 length equals 14 residues. V was pared by 5 bases and J by 2 bases, with 16 bases between. Here the CDR3 DNA reads TGCAGTGCTCAACGCCTGGACGGAGCCTACGAGCAGTACATC. Encoded protein: CSAQRLDGAYEQYI.

Worth noting for this clonotype: One end of the junction varies from germline; a read error may be responsible. The chain uses TRBV20-1 and TRBJ2-7; TRBD2 matches 8 bases. The CDR3 extends over 15 amino acids. The germline CDR1 and CDR2 sequences are DFQATT and SNEGSKA (reference sequence). The CDR3 loop reads CSAIGTSGRFDEQYF. CDR3 bases: TGCAGTGCTATAGGGACCAGCGGGAGATTCGACGAGCAGTATTTC.

This clonotype was recorded once. Relative to the germline gene, one junction end is altered; a read error may explain this. The CDR3 is CSVDGYLASQVTQYF. In DNA form, the CDR3 reads TGCAGCGTTGACGGGTATCTAGCGAGCCAAGTGACCCAGTACTTC. The chain links TRBV29-1 to TRBJ2-5; possibly TRBD2 for D (6 bases). The CDR3 is 15 residues long. CDR1 and CDR2 from the germline V gene are SQVTM and ANQGSEA.

As for this clonotype: In this CDR3 the conserved last residue, phenylalanine or tryptophan, is missing, so a read error is likely. The chain combines TRBV11-2 with TRBJ2-3, with TRBD1 matching over 8 bases. V trimming: 5 bases; J trimming: 2 bases; junction bases outside the gene matches: 6. The CDR3 has 15 residues. CDR1 and CDR2 (germline): SGHAT, FQNNGV. The CDR3: CASSMWTGTTDTQYL. CDR3 in DNA: TGTGCCAGCAGCATGTGGACAGGGACCACAGATACGCAGTATCTT.

Regarding this clonotype: At one end, the junction sequence differs from germline, possibly due to a read error. The chain combines TRBV20-1 with TRBJ2-3, with 9 bases lining up with TRBD2. Germline V gene lookup returns CDR1 DFQATT and CDR2 SNEGSKA (reference sequence). The CDR3 consists of 16 residues. Here the CDR3 DNA reads TGCAGTGTCGAACCTCATAGCGGGAGAAGCACAGTTACGCAGTATTTT. This codes for CSVEPHSGRSTVTQYF.

With regard to this clonotype: A read error may produce the germline difference seen at one junction end. The genes are TRBV10-2 and TRBJ1-1; a weak D match, TRBD1 (6 bases). Germline CDR1 and CDR2: WSHSY and SAAADI. CDR3 size: 13 residues. The CDR3 loop is CASRYRAGNEALF. The CDR3 bases are TGCGCCAGCAGATACAGGGCGGGGAATGAAGCTCTCTTT.

By sample share, this clonotype is medium-sized. The rearrangement uses TRBV29-1 and TRBJ1-2; D is undetermined. CDR1 and CDR2 from the germline V gene are SQVTM and ANQGSEA. The germline V and J ends were trimmed by 4 bases and 5 bases, with 14 bases remaining between them. The length of the CDR3 is 13 residues. The CDR3 DNA sequence: TGCAGCGTTGGACCCGGGATCTTATATGGCTACACCTTC. The encoded protein is CSVGPGILYGYTF.

Remarks on this clonotype: One end of the junction does not line up with germline, which may come from a read error. This chain links TRBV28 with TRBJ2-1; D unresolved. The CDR3 consists of 12 residues. Germline CDR1 and CDR2: MDHEN and SYDVKM. CDR3 DNA sequence: TGTGCCAGGAGTTTCGGCTCCGATGAGCAGTTCTTC. Translation: CARSFGSDEQFF.

A word on this clonotype: A clone one base away is much larger, so this may be a read error. This likely comes from a read error, as the CDR3 has no conserved phenylalanine or tryptophan at its end. The rearrangement links TRBV28 to TRBJ2-1; 10 nucleotides line up with TRBD1. CDR3 length: 15 amino acids. The germline V gene encodes CDR1 MDHEN and CDR2 SYDVKM. The V segment lost 5 bases and the J segment 6 bases; nucleotides outside the gene matches: 7. In DNA, the CDR3 is TGTGCCAGCAGTGCCGGGACAGGGGAGATCAATGAGCAGTTCTGC. Amino acid sequence: CASSAGTGEINEQFC.

Only one count was recorded for this clonotype. V is TRBV6-5 and J is TRBJ1-5; 7 bases align to TRBD2. The end of the DNA fits TRBJ2-3 better, so the J call may be wrong. Germline V gene lookup returns CDR1 MNHEY and CDR2 SVGAGI. This CDR3 comprises 13 residues. The DNA of the CDR3 is TGTGCCAGCAGTGGGGGAGGGAATCAGCCCCAGTATTTT. Its translation: CASSGGGNQPQYF.